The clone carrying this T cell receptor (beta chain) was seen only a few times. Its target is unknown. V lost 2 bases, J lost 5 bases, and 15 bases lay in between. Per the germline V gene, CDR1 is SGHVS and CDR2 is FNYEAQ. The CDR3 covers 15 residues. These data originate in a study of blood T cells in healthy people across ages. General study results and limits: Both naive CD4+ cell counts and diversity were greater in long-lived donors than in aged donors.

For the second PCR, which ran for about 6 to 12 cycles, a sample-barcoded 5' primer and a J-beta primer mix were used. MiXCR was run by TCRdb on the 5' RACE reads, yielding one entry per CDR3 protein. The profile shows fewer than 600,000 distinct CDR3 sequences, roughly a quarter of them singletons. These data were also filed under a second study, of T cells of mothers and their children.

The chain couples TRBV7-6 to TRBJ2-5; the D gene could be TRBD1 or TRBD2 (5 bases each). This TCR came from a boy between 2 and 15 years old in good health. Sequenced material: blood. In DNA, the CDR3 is TGTGCCAGCAGCTTATATCCCGGGGCTCGGGAGACCCAGTACTTC. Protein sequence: CASSLYPGARETQYF.